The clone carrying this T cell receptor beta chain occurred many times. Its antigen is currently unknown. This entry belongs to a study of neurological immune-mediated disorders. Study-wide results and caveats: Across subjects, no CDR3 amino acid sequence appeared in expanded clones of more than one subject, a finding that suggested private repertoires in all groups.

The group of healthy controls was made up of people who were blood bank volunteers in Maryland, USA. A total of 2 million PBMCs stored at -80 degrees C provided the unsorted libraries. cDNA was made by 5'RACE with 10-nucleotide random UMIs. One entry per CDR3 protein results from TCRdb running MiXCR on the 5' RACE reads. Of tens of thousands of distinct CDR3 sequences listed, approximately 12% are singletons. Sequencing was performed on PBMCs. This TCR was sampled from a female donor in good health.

CDR3 in DNA: TGCGCCAGCAGTACACAGGGGGCTTACGAGCAGTACTTC. This encodes CASSTQGAYEQYF. This sequence joins TRBV5-1 and TRBJ2-7, with 9 bases that match TRBD1. Germline V gives CDR1 SGHRS, CDR2 YFSETQ. V lost 5 bases, J lost 4 bases, and 4 bases stayed unmatched. The CDR3 is 13 residues long.